This TCR beta chain was recovered during a study of shared clonotypes between healthy human individuals. Trimming shortened V by 4 bases and J by 4 bases, and 12 bases separated the two germline ends. This CDR3 region has 14 residues. The V gene's germline CDR1 is SGHRS and CDR2 YFSETQ. CD45RO-negative CD8 cells positively selected for CCR7 made up the naive population, which excluded terminally differentiated effector memory CD45RA+ cells. The study ran the assay at deep level. Data came from immunoSEQ multiplex PCR; TCRdb stores just in-frame clones and leaves some out. Of approximately 650,000 clones listed, around 95% are singletons.

The chain recombines TRBV5-1 with TRBJ2-1; D unclear. Sequences were obtained from naive CD8+ T cells sorted from blood. The sequence was obtained from a woman in her twenties or thirties in good health. Here the CDR3 DNA reads TGCGCCAGCAGCCTCGGAAGTACGTACAATGAGCAGTTCTTC. This translates into CASSLGSTYNEQFF.